This entry lists 22 T cell receptor beta chains sequenced from one sample in a study of blood T cell repertoires in COVID-19. The repertoire was sequenced with immunoSEQ multiplex PCR; TCRdb's copy has only in-frame clones and lacks some. This table holds 200,000 or so clones, 88% found once. Sample: peripheral blood. All receptors come from a woman in her fifties or sixties with acute or convalescent COVID-19.

The V and J genes are TRBV28 and TRBJ2-7, with 7 bases fitting TRBD1. Germline lookup yields CDR1 MDHEN and CDR2 SYDVKM. V shed 5 bases, J shed 6 bases, and the junction held 10 bases outside the gene matches. The CDR3 totals 14 residues. CDR3 region: CASSVQGSNIEQYF. The CDR3 DNA reads TGTGCCAGCAGTGTACAGGGGAGTAATATCGAGCAGTACTTC.

The table lists this clone with a few counts. The CDR3 DNA sequence: TGTGCCAGCAGCTTGGCGGTAGGCAGGGGAGAGACCCAGTACTTC. Amino acid sequence: CASSLAVGRGETQYF. The chain has TRBV5-4 and TRBJ2-5, with D perhaps TRBD1 (6 bases). V was cut by 0 bases and J by 4 bases, with 13 bases left in between. CDR1 and CDR2 from the germline V gene are SGHNT and YYREEE (reference sequence). The CDR3 is 15 amino acids.

Here the CDR3 DNA reads TGTGCCAGCAGCGCTGGGACTGCCAATCAGCCCCAGCATTTT. Translating it yields CASSAGTANQPQHF. The V and J genes are TRBV5-6 and TRBJ1-5, with D perhaps matching TRBD1 (5 bases). From germline, CDR1 is SGHDT and CDR2 YYEEEE. The CDR3 is 14 residues long. Trimming took 4 bases from V and 3 from J, leaving 11 bases between them.

V usage is TRBV2 and J usage is TRBJ1-6; 7 bases map to TRBD1. The CDR3 is made up of 15 amino acids. CDR1 is SNHLY and CDR2 is FYNNEI in the germline V gene. V trimming: 7 bases; J trimming: 0 bases; junction bases outside the gene matches: 3. The DNA for the CDR3 is TGTGCCAGCAAGGGGGCCAGCTCCTATAATTCACCCCTCCACTTT. This translates into CASKGASSYNSPLHF.

V usage is TRBV15 and J usage is TRBJ2-5, with D tentatively TRBD2 (5 bases). This CDR3 is 15 amino acids long. Germline V lookup: CDR1 LNHNV, CDR2 YYDKDF (reference sequence). Deletions cut 0 bases from V and 4 bases from J, with 12 bases between. The CDR3 nucleotides are TGTGCCACCAGCAGAGATCCGGGATGGGGAGAGACCCAGTACTTC. Encoded protein: CATSRDPGWGETQYF.

V is TRBV9 and J is TRBJ2-2; 8 bases line up with TRBD1. V was pared by 4 bases and J by 6 bases, with 8 bases of the junction left unmatched. The CDR3 totals 15 residues. Germline lookup yields CDR1 SGDLS and CDR2 YYNGEE. The CDR3 is CASSYLQGAPGELFF. The CDR3 nucleotides are TGTGCCAGCAGCTATCTTCAGGGGGCGCCCGGGGAGCTGTTTTTT.

J is TRBJ2-7 and V is TRBV19; the match to TRBD2 covers 10 bases. V lost 5 bases to trimming and J lost 2 bases; unmatched junction nucleotides: 15. This CDR3 has 18 amino acids. Germline lookup yields CDR1 LNHDA and CDR2 SQIVND (reference sequence). CDR3 nucleotides: TGTGCCAGTAGTCCCTCAAGGGGGACTAGCGCCCTCGCCTACGAGCAGTACTTC. The encoded protein is CASSPSRGTSALAYEQYF.

The chain uses TRBV7-3 and TRBJ1-1; D gene unclear. V was clipped by 5 bases and J by 0 bases, with 7 bases between them. This CDR3 has 13 residues. Germline V gene sequence: CDR1 SGHTA, CDR2 FQGTGA. CDR3 DNA sequence: TGTGCCAGCAGCCGTAATATGAACACTGAAGCTTTCTTT. Translating gives CASSRNMNTEAFF.

This chain joins TRBV11-2 and TRBJ1-5, with D perhaps TRBD1 (6 bases). The CDR3 runs to 15 residues. V dropped 3 bases and J dropped 3 bases, with 12 bases sitting between them. CDR1 SGHAT and CDR2 FQNNGV come from the germline V gene. The CDR3 sequence: CASSLTGYSNQPQHF. In DNA form, the CDR3 reads TGTGCCAGCAGCTTGACAGGCTACTCCAATCAGCCCCAGCATTTT.

This sequence joins TRBV19 and TRBJ1-4, with 9 positions matching TRBD1. V shed 1 base and J 10 bases; nucleotides not matched to a gene: 10. The CDR3 is 16 residues long. CDR1 LNHDA and CDR2 SQIVND come from the germline V gene (reference sequence). CDR3 sequence reads: CASSIGGQGLSGKLFF. The CDR3 DNA sequence: TGTGCCAGTAGTATAGGCGGACAGGGGCTCTCTGGAAAACTGTTTTTT.

This clone appeared a few times. The V and J genes are TRBV7-9 and TRBJ2-7; D gene unclear. The CDR3 covers 14 residues. The germline V gene has CDR1 SEHNR and CDR2 FQNEAQ (reference sequence). The V end lost 2 bases, the J end lost 5 bases, and 13 bases lay between the germline ends. The CDR3 spells CASSLLIRVDEQYF. CDR3 nucleotides: TGTGCCAGCAGCTTACTCATACGGGTTGACGAGCAGTACTTC.

V gene TRBV18 combines with J gene TRBJ2-5; D might be TRBD2 (5 bases). V lost 2 bases, J lost 4 bases, and 14 bases lay in between. Germline V gives CDR1 KGHSH, CDR2 LQKENI. The length of the CDR3 is 15 residues. The chain's CDR3 is CASSPSLDGIETQYF. CDR3 in DNA: TGTGCCAGCTCACCATCCTTGGACGGGATAGAGACCCAGTACTTC.

The CDR3 is CASSLEGLATGELFF. CDR3 nucleotides: TGCGCCAGCAGCCTGGAGGGACTAGCGACCGGGGAGCTGTTTTTT. The V call is TRBV5-1, the J call TRBJ2-2; 10 bases map to TRBD2. The V and J ends lost 4 bases and 5 bases, in that order; junction bases with no gene match: 5. The germline CDR1 and CDR2 sequences are SGHRS and YFSETQ. This CDR3 contains 15 residues.

The rearrangement joins TRBV19 to TRBJ2-3; TRBD2 might be the D (6 bases). CDR1 is LNHDA, CDR2 SQIVND, per germline (reference sequence). This CDR3 is built from 13 residues. Trimming removed 6 bases from V and 6 bases from J, with 13 bases in between. DNA for the CDR3: TGTGCCAGTAGCCCGACTAGGCGGGATACGCAGTATTTT. This codes for CASSPTRRDTQYF.

The rearrangement joins TRBV7-2 to TRBJ1-2; D remains unclear. The CDR3 runs to 14 residues. Trimming removed 5 bases from V and 4 bases from J, with 14 bases in between. Germline assignment: CDR1 SGHTA and CDR2 FQGNSA. This chain's CDR3 is CASSVGQEFYGYTF. As DNA, the CDR3 is TGTGCCAGCAGCGTCGGTCAGGAATTCTATGGCTACACCTTC.

The CDR3 nucleotides are TGTGCCAGCAGTTCTAGCGGAGGCAGCTCCTACGAGCAGTACTTC. It codes for CASSSSGGSSYEQYF. This chain connects TRBV6-5 to TRBJ2-7, with 7 bases matching TRBD2. Losses at the gene ends were 4 bases for V and 0 bases for J; bases not matched to a gene: 6. CDR1 is MNHEY and CDR2 is SVGAGI in the germline V gene. The CDR3 has 15 amino acids.

J is TRBJ2-5 and V is TRBV18; D remains unclear. This CDR3 comprises 14 residues. Germline V gives CDR1 KGHSH, CDR2 LQKENI. The ends were cut back, 2 bases at V and 2 bases at J, with 9 bases in the middle. The CDR3 protein is CASSPWHNQETQYF. CDR3 DNA sequence: TGTGCCAGCTCACCATGGCACAATCAAGAGACCCAGTACTTC.

Comment on this clone: Other DNA sequences in this sample translate to the same CDR3. V is TRBV9 and J is TRBJ1-2, with D maybe TRBD1 (6 bases). V was clipped by 3 bases and J by 2 bases, with 8 bases between them. Germline CDR1 SGDLS, CDR2 YYNGEE. The CDR3 has 13 amino acids. The CDR3 loop reads CASSAQGNYGYTF. In DNA form, the CDR3 reads TGTGCCAGCAGCGCCCAGGGGAACTATGGCTACACCTTC. Complete variable domain (other parts from reference TRBV9 and TRBJ1-2): DSGVTQTPKHLITATGQRVTLRCSPRSGDLSVYWYQQSLDQGLQFLIQYYNGEERAKGNILERFSAQQFPDLHSELNLSSLELGDSALYFCASSAQGNYGYTFGSGTRLTVV.

This clone was seen more than once but under ten times. The chain couples TRBV28 to TRBJ1-6, with D perhaps TRBD1 (6 bases). V lost 3 bases, J lost 19 bases, and 19 bases lay in between. This CDR3 is built from 13 residues. Per the germline V gene, CDR1 is MDHEN and CDR2 is SYDVKM. The DNA of the CDR3 is TGTGCCAGCAGTTTGCCCACAGGGAAAGGGGTTCACTTT. This gives the protein CASSLPTGKGVHF.

This rearrangement joins TRBV19 to TRBJ1-4; TRBD1 matches at 9 bases. The germline gives CDR1 LNHDA, CDR2 SQIVND (reference sequence). CDR3 size: 15 residues. J gave up 5 bases and V 8 bases, and 9 bases lay outside the gene matches. CDR3 in amino acids: CASGLPTGGNEKLFF. In DNA form, the CDR3 reads TGTGCCAGTGGGCTGCCGACAGGGGGAAATGAAAAACTGTTTTTT.

This chain uses TRBV28 with TRBJ1-5; 9 bases map to TRBD1. J was trimmed by 6 bases and V by 2 bases; bases with no gene match: 8. This CDR3 spans 16 amino acids. Per germline, CDR1 MDHEN and CDR2 SYDVKM. The CDR3 region is CASSLSAGQGRQPQHF. The CDR3 DNA follows: TGTGCCAGCAGTTTAAGCGCGGGACAGGGTCGTCAGCCCCAGCATTTT.

V and J are TRBV7-2 and TRBJ2-5, with TRBD2 matching 12 bases. CDR3 length equals 17 residues. Germline loops: CDR1 SGHTA, CDR2 FQGNSA. Unmatched junction bases numbered 6, after V lost 0 bases and J lost 4 bases. CDR3 in DNA: TGTGCCAGCAGCTTAGCCTCCGGGACTAGCGGGCCAGAGACCCAGTACTTC. Its protein is CASSLASGTSGPETQYF.